The clone carrying this TCR beta chain showed up many times. Its cognate antigen is unknown. This specimen comes from a study of molecular identifiers for immune sequencing clone quantification. Study at large: Four of five splits of RNA from around 18,000 or 91,000 naive CD8 cells were sequenced in replicates. Study-wide results and caveats: Identical TCR molecules that share a barcode could lead to an underestimation of highly expanded clone sizes. Whereas naive cells kept under 1% of molecules in clones above 20 RNA copies, such clones held over 98% in effectors.

One entry per CDR3 protein, called by TCRdb with MiXCR from the PCR reads. The sample includes approximately 680,000 distinct CDR3 sequences, about 25% of them seen just once. RNA fractions of 10%, 30% or 50% and about 19,000 to 1,100,000 sorted cells were the source of naive CD8 libraries. The CDR3 extends over 16 amino acids. After removal of 4 bases from V and 2 bases from J, the junction contained 8 bases not matched to a gene. CDR1 and CDR2 from the germline V gene are LGHNA and YSLEER. The sequence was obtained from a human donor in good health. Some libraries in this study had Jurkat cell RNA spiked in. V gene TRBV4-3 combines with J gene TRBJ1-2; 9 bases line up with TRBD1. Sequencing was carried out using naive CD8+ T cells from blood, with Jurkat cell RNA spiked in. Indicated subset: FACS-sorted CD8+CD4-CCR7+CD45RA+ naive T cells. CDR3 loop: CASSRVTGGENYGYTF. CDR3 in DNA: TGCGCCAGCAGCCGCGTGACAGGGGGAGAGAACTATGGCTACACCTTC.